One T cell receptor beta chain is described in this entry. The germline CDR1 and CDR2 sequences are SQVTM and ANQGSEA. Trimming took 3 bases from V and 5 from J, leaving 7 bases between them. The CDR3 is 11 residues long. The data were produced by immunoSEQ multiplex PCR, yet TCRdb's version contains in-frame clones alone and is incomplete. This sample yields fewer than 350,000 clones, of which roughly 90% are seen a single time; about 1% belongs to the top ten. Residents of about two dozen US areas, aged about 18 to 100 years, made up the participants. Each recovered donor of Cohort 3 presented with two negative PCRs, clearance, or symptom resolution. This sample was taken from a study of blood T cell repertoires in COVID-19. The overall study: Some COVID-19 samples were acute and others convalescent; all came from the United States, Italy and Spain.

This receptor was obtained from a woman between 25 and 40 years old who had recovered from COVID-19. What was sequenced was PBMCs or T cells enriched from blood (not recorded which). This chain joins TRBV29-1 and TRBJ2-5; unclear D gene. The CDR3 DNA follows: TGCAGCGTTGACACGAGGGAGACCCAGTACTTC. Its translation: CSVDTRETQYF.